The following is a T cell receptor beta chain sequence with its context. This sample stems from a study of cytomegalovirus exposure and HLA in healthy donors. Primers: 60 Vbeta forward and 13 Jbeta reverse. TCRdb's copy holds only in-frame clones and misses some; the assay was immunoSEQ multiplex PCR. In the table there are 100,000 to 150,000 clones, roughly 80% of which are singletons. J was trimmed by 5 bases and V by 1 base; bases with no gene match: 4. In germline, CDR1 is SGHTA, CDR2 FQGNSA. This CDR3 comprises 14 residues. Material for sequencing was PBMCs. The chain combines TRBV7-2 with TRBJ2-5; 7 nucleotides align to TRBD1. The sequence was obtained from a woman aged 40-49 years in good health and CMV-seronegative. CDR3 sequence: CASSLGGGPETQYF. The CDR3 nucleotides are TGTGCCAGCAGCTTAGGAGGGGGCCCGGAGACCCAGTACTTC.